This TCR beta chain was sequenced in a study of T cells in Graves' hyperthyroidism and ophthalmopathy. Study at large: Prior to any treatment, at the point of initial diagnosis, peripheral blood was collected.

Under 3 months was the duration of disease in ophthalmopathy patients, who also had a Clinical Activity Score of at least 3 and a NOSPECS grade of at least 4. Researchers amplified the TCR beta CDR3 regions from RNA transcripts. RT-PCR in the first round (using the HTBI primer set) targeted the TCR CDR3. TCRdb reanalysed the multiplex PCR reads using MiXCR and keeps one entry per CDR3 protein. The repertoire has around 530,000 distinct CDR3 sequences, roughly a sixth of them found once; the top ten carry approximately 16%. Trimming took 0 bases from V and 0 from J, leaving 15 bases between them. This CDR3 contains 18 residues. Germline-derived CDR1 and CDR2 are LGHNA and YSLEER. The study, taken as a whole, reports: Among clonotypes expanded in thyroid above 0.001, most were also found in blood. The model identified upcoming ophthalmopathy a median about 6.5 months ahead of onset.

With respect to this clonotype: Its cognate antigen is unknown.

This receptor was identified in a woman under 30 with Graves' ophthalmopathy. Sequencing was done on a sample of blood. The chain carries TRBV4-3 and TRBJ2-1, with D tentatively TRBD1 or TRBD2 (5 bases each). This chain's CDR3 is CASSQDFRDGSSYNEQFF. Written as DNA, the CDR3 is TGCGCCAGCAGCCAAGATTTTAGGGACGGTAGCTCCTACAATGAGCAGTTCTTC.